These T cell receptor beta chains were read from a single sample in a study of beta chain features in type 1 diabetes. Some clones are missing from TCRdb's copy, which holds only in-frame ones; the method was immunoSEQ multiplex PCR. The sample gives around 330,000 clones, approximately 10% of which show up once; around 0.015% is in the top ten. Sequenced: naive CD4+ T cells from blood. The receptors shown here come from a woman in her thirties in good health. Each CDR3 is given with its conserved first and last residue. D genes are given only for firm matches. Clone size appears in some rows only: once, few, many, or a class for an expanded clone.

j_call v_call d_call clone_size cdr3_nt cdr3_aa
TRBJ1-1 TRBV5-6 . . TGTGCCAGCAGCGCCACGGGACAGAACACTGAAGCTTTCTTT CASSATGQNTEAFF
TRBJ2-2 TRBV4-2 TRBD1 few TGTGCCAGCAGCCAAGATGAAGGACAGGACACCGGGGAGCTGTTTTTT CASSQDEGQDTGELFF
TRBJ2-5 TRBV18 TRBD2 few TGTGCCAGCTCACCGGCGGGACTAGCGGGAGGGCAAGAGACCCAGTACTTC CASSPAGLAGGQETQYF
TRBJ2-7 TRBV4-2 . few TGTGCCAGCAGCCAAGAGGGCGACTACTACGAGCAGTACTTC CASSQEGDYYEQYF
TRBJ2-5 TRBV18 TRBD1 . TGTGCCAGCTCACCCCGGACAGGAATCGAGACCCAGTACTTC CASSPRTGIETQYF
TRBJ1-1 TRBV27 TRBD1 few TGTGCCAGCAGTTTAAGCCACCGGGACAGGGGTGAAGCTTTCTTT CASSLSHRDRGEAFF
TRBJ2-5 TRBV7-2 TRBD2 . TGTGCCAGCAGCTTAGCTGTCGCGGGGGGCGTGGCCCAGTACTTC CASSLAVAGGVAQYF
TRBJ2-2 TRBV11-3 . . TGTGCCAGCAGCTTATCAGGGGCCTCAACCGGGGAGCTGTTTTTT CASSLSGASTGELFF
TRBJ2-7 TRBV5-1 TRBD1 few TGCGCCAGCACAAGAAACCGGGACAGGGAAACCTACGAGCAGTACTTC CASTRNRDRETYEQYF
TRBJ2-2 TRBV7-3 TRBD2 . TGTGCCAGCAGTACCGGGACTAGCGATACCGGGGAGCTGTTTTTT CASSTGTSDTGELFF
TRBJ2-1 TRBV18 TRBD1 . TGTGCCAGCTCACCCGGGACAGGCGTTTTATGGGATGAGCAGTTCTTC CASSPGTGVLWDEQFF
TRBJ2-7 TRBV30 . . TGTGCCTGGAGTGTTGGGCAGGAACCCTACGAGCAGTACTTC CAWSVGQEPYEQYF
TRBJ2-5 TRBV7-2 . few TGTGCCAGCAGCTTCAGCGGAGGACAAGAGACCCAGTACTTC CASSFSGGQETQYF
TRBJ2-7 TRBV2 TRBD2 . TGTGCCGGGAGAGCGGGAGGGTACGAGCAGTACTTC CAGRAGGYEQYF
TRBJ2-7 TRBV5-1 TRBD2 . TGCGCCAGCAGCTTGGCCAATAGCGGGGGAACCTACGAGCAGTACTTC CASSLANSGGTYEQYF
TRBJ2-3 TRBV18 TRBD2 few TGTGCCAGCTCACCATGGACTAGCGGAAACACAGATACGCAGTATTTT CASSPWTSGNTDTQYF
TRBJ2-1 TRBV25-1 . . TGTGCCAGCAGTGAATCATGGTGGGCGGGGCTCTACAATGAGCAGTTCTTC CASSESWWAGLYNEQFF
TRBJ2-7 TRBV28 . . TGTGCCAGCAGTTCGGGCGGGTACGAGCAGTACTTC CASSSGGYEQYF
TRBJ2-7 TRBV28 . . TGTGCCAGCAGACCGAACTTCTACGAGCAGTACTTC CASRPNFYEQYF
TRBJ1-2 TRBV30 . . TGTGCCTGGAGCCCTTCAGGGGACCGGGGCTACACCTTC CAWSPSGDRGYTF
TRBJ2-7 TRBV6-1 TRBD1 . TGTGCCAGCCTTGTGGACAGGGTTGGGGAGCAGTACTTC CASLVDRVGEQYF
TRBJ2-5 TRBV25-1 . . TGTGCCAGCAGTGAAGCCAGGGGTCAAGAGACCCAGTACTTC CASSEARGQETQYF
TRBJ2-7 TRBV18 . few TGTGCCAGCTCACCTATACGGGTGGACGAGCAGTACTTC CASSPIRVDEQYF
TRBJ2-1 TRBV30 TRBD2 . TGTGCCTGGAGTGCCTTGACTAGCGGATACAATGAGCAGTTCTTC CAWSALTSGYNEQFF
TRBJ2-4 TRBV7-9 . few TGTGCAACCGAGGGGGACATTCAGTACTTC CATEGDIQYF
TRBJ2-7 TRBV15 . few TGTGCCACCAGCAGAGATAATGGGCAGCACTACGAGCAGTACTTC CATSRDNGQHYEQYF
TRBJ2-7 TRBV7-2 . few TGTGCCAGCAGCTTCACAGGGAGCTCCTACGAGCAGTACTTC CASSFTGSSYEQYF
TRBJ2-3 TRBV4-1 TRBD1 . TGCGCCAGCAGCCAAGATCTGACAGGGTGGATAACAGATACGCAGTATTTT CASSQDLTGWITDTQYF
TRBJ1-3 TRBV28 . few TGTGCCAGCAGTCCCCCACGCGACAGTTTTGGAAACACCATATATTTT CASSPPRDSFGNTIYF
TRBJ2-5 TRBV20-1 . few TGCAGTGCTAGCCTCAACAGGGCTCAGTACTTC CSASLNRAQYF
TRBJ2-7 TRBV2 TRBD2 few TGTGCCAGCAGTGAAGAGGGCCTAGCGGGAGCGGGGGAGTACTTC CASSEEGLAGAGEYF
TRBJ2-3 TRBV11-2 . . TGTGCCAGCAGCTTGGGAGAAACAGATACGCAGTATTTT CASSLGETDTQYF
TRBJ2-3 TRBV5-1 TRBD2 . TGCGCCAGCAGCTTGCCGACTAGCGGCACAGATACGCAGTATTTT CASSLPTSGTDTQYF
TRBJ2-1 TRBV6-6 . few TGTGCCAGCAGTCGAGGACTTTCCGGCGTCGATGAGCAGTTCTTC CASSRGLSGVDEQFF
TRBJ2-5 TRBV5-1 TRBD2 few TGCGCCAGCAGCCCACGTAGCGGGAGGTCGGAGACCCAGTACTTC CASSPRSGRSETQYF
TRBJ2-3 TRBV25-1 TRBD2 . TGTGCCAGCAGTGAATTCTGGGGCGGGACTAGCGGCACAGATACGCAGTATTTT CASSEFWGGTSGTDTQYF
TRBJ2-5 TRBV19 TRBD1 . TGTGCCAGTAGTAAAACCGGGACAGGGGGCAATGTTGGTCAAGAGACCCAGTACTTC CASSKTGTGGNVGQETQYF
TRBJ2-7 TRBV5-1 TRBD2 . TGCGCCAGCAGCTGGACCGGGACTAGGGTTTACGAGCAGTACTTC CASSWTGTRVYEQYF